These 30 T cell receptor beta chains share one sample of origin, sequenced in a study of cytomegalovirus exposure and HLA in healthy donors. Some clones are missing from TCRdb's copy, which holds only in-frame ones; the method was immunoSEQ multiplex PCR. In the table there are some 180,000 clones, roughly 86% of which are singletons. Input material: PBMCs. These receptors were collected from a man aged 25 to 40 in good health and CMV-seropositive.

The chain carries TRBV28 and TRBJ2-5; D is unclear. The CDR3 has 9 residues. Per the germline V gene, CDR1 is MDHEN and CDR2 is SYDVKM. V shed 9 bases and J shed 2 bases, with 1 base lying between them. The CDR3 is CARQETQYF. CDR3 nucleotide sequence: TGTGCCAGACAAGAGACCCAGTACTTC.

V usage is TRBV19 and J usage is TRBJ2-1, with TRBD2 matching 9 bases. V dropped 7 bases and J dropped 5; count of bases not matched to a gene: 6. The germline V gene encodes CDR1 LNHDA and CDR2 SQIVND (reference sequence). The CDR3 extends over 14 amino acids. CDR3 residues: CASIAGGSHNEQFF. Here the CDR3 DNA reads TGTGCCAGTATCGCGGGGGGGTCCCACAATGAGCAGTTCTTC. Filled out from reference TRBV19 and TRBJ2-1, the complete variable domain reads DGGITQSPKYLFRKEGQNVTLSCEQNLNHDAMYWYRQDPGQGLRLIYYSQIVNDFQKGDIAEGYSVSREKKESFPLTVTSAQKNPTAFYLCASIAGGSHNEQFFGPGTRLTVL.

The chain uses TRBV5-6 and TRBJ2-7; D unclear. Between the trimmed V and J ends, which lost 1 base and 5 bases, there was a span of 7 bases. The CDR3 contains 12 residues. CDR1 is SGHDT, CDR2 YYEEEE, per germline. CDR3 sequence reads: CASSLLRDEQYF. The CDR3 coding sequence is TGTGCCAGCAGCTTGCTCCGGGACGAGCAGTACTTC.

Here the CDR3 reads CASSYAVGVGEQYF. In DNA form, the CDR3 reads TGTGCCAGCAGTTACGCGGTGGGGGTGGGGGAGCAGTACTTC. The V call is TRBV6-6, the J call TRBJ2-7, with D possibly called TRBD1 or TRBD2 (5 bases each). The CDR3 extends over 14 amino acids. Trimming stripped 2 bases from V and 7 bases from J, with 15 bases between. Germline CDR1 MNHNY, CDR2 SVGAGI (reference sequence).

This clone was seen only once. This sequence joins TRBV7-9 and TRBJ2-3; D is ambiguous. Trimming removed 5 bases at V and 6 bases at J, with 15 bases between. CDR3 length: 14 amino acids. Germline V lookup: CDR1 SEHNR, CDR2 FQNEAQ (reference sequence). CDR3 nucleotides: TGTGCCAGCAGCCCTTCTTCTTCCCTCGATACGCAGTATTTT. Amino acids: CASSPSSSLDTQYF. The full variable domain, in which reference TRBV7-9 and TRBJ2-3 provide the parts outside the CDR3, is DTGVSQNPRHKITKRGQNVTFRCDPISEHNRLYWYRQTLGQGPEFLTYFQNEAQLEKSRLLSDRFSAERPKGSFSTLEIQRTEQGDSAMYLCASSPSSSLDTQYFGPGTRLTVL.

This sequence joins TRBV6-6 and TRBJ2-3; 13 nucleotides align to TRBD2. Germline V gives CDR1 MNHNY, CDR2 SVGAGI (reference sequence). V dropped 6 bases and J dropped 3; count of bases not matched to a gene: 3. The CDR3 sequence is 15 residues long. CDR3 nucleotides: TGTGCCAGCAGGGGGGGACTAGCGGGAACAGATACGCAGTATTTT. Translating gives CASRGGLAGTDTQYF.

This rearrangement joins TRBV9 to TRBJ1-5, with 8 nucleotides matching TRBD1. CDR1 SGDLS and CDR2 YYNGEE come from the germline V gene. Trimming took 0 bases from V and 3 from J; bases not matched to a gene: 2. This CDR3 spans 15 amino acids. The CDR3 nucleotides read TGTGCCAGCAGCGTAGGGGACAGGTTCAATCAGCCCCAGCATTTT. Residues: CASSVGDRFNQPQHF.

This chain connects TRBV6-5 to TRBJ1-2; D is undetermined. V dropped 2 bases and J dropped 4 bases, with 11 bases sitting between them. This CDR3 spans 14 amino acids. Germline V gene lookup returns CDR1 MNHEY and CDR2 SVGAGI. CDR3 nucleotide sequence: TGTGCCAGCAGTTACCAAAGATGGGGCTATGGCTACACCTTC. The encoded protein is CASSYQRWGYGYTF.

The chain links TRBV12-1 to TRBJ1-5; TRBD1 was called by the table and not checked on the DNA. TRBV12-1 is classified as a pseudogene. The CDR3 sequence is 14 residues long. CDR3 region: CASSFVQRNQPQHF. Written as DNA, the CDR3 is TGTGCCAGCAGCTTTGTACAGAGAAATCAGCCCCAGCATTTT.

A single count supports this clone. V is TRBV6-6 and J is TRBJ1-3; weak D call: TRBD1 (6 bases). The CDR3 is 12 residues long. V lost 6 bases to trimming and J lost 9 bases, with 12 bases between them. Germline loops: CDR1 MNHNY, CDR2 SVGAGI (reference sequence). As DNA, the CDR3 is TGTGCCAGCAGCGAGGGGGGTGGCACCATATATTTT. Its protein product is CASSEGGGTIYF.

V usage is TRBV19 and J usage is TRBJ2-7; 7 nucleotides match TRBD1. The ends lost 5 bases at V and 0 bases at J; junction bases unmatched: 7. Germline V CDR1 and CDR2: LNHDA, SQIVND (reference sequence). CDR3 size: 15 residues. The chain's CDR3 is CASSPGQTPSYEQYF. In nucleotides, the CDR3 is TGTGCCAGTAGTCCGGGACAGACCCCCTCCTACGAGCAGTACTTC.

The chain couples TRBV9 to TRBJ2-7; D call uncertain. The germline V and J ends were trimmed by 4 bases and 3 bases, with 5 bases remaining between them. Looked up from germline, CDR1 is SGDLS and CDR2 is YYNGEE. The CDR3 runs to 11 residues. The CDR3 DNA is TGTGCCAGCAGCCCTGTCTACGAGCAGTACTTC. Amino acids: CASSPVYEQYF.

The rearrangement uses TRBV9 and TRBJ1-6; 12 nucleotides line up with TRBD1. Trimming cost V 7 bases and J 10 bases; bases outside gene matches: 6. The germline V gene encodes CDR1 SGDLS and CDR2 YYNGEE. The CDR3 has 14 residues. CDR3 residues: CASSPGQGASPLHF. The CDR3, as DNA: TGTGCCAGCTCTCCGGGACAGGGGGCATCACCCCTCCACTTT.

The chain carries TRBV5-1 and TRBJ2-1; 12 nucleotides align to TRBD2. The CDR3 consists of 15 residues. The V and J ends lost 1 base and 5 bases, in that order; junction bases with no gene match: 1. Germline V gene sequence: CDR1 SGHRS, CDR2 YFSETQ. The CDR3 DNA reads as TGCGCCAGCAGCTTGAGACTAGCGGGAGACAATGAGCAGTTCTTC. It yields the protein CASSLRLAGDNEQFF.

The chain uses TRBV29-1 and TRBJ2-5, with D maybe TRBD2 (6 bases). The CDR3 length is 13 residues. CDR1 and CDR2 (germline): SQVTM, ANQGSEA. The CDR3 reads CAVGGVEQETQYF. The CDR3 region has the DNA TGCGCGGTAGGAGGGGTGGAACAAGAGACCCAGTACTTC. The entire variable domain, with the rest obtained from reference TRBV29-1 and TRBJ2-5, is as follows: SAVISQKPSRDICQRGTSLTIQCQVDSQVTMMFWYRQQPGQSLTLIATANQGSEATYESGFVIDKFPISRPNLTFSTLTVSNMSPEDSSIYLCAVGGVEQETQYFGPGTRLLVL.

Concerning this clone: The sample holds other DNA sequences that translate to the same CDR3. This sequence joins TRBV7-6 and TRBJ2-1; a possible D gene is TRBD1 (6 bases). The CDR3 has 14 residues. Germline V gene data show CDR1 as SGHVS and CDR2 as FNYEAQ. Between the trimmed V and J ends, which lost 5 bases and 4 bases, there was a span of 12 bases. CDR3: CASSPEGQYNEQFF. CDR3 bases: TGTGCCAGCAGCCCAGAGGGACAATACAATGAGCAGTTCTTC.

V gene TRBV29-1 combines with J gene TRBJ2-5; D is possibly TRBD1 (6 bases). V was cut by 5 bases and J by 2 bases, with 18 bases left in between. The CDR3 is 15 residues long. Looked up from germline, CDR1 is SQVTM and CDR2 is ANQGSEA. This chain's CDR3 is CSVQKQGFGQETQYF. The CDR3 coding sequence is TGCAGCGTTCAGAAACAGGGATTTGGGCAAGAGACCCAGTACTTC.

In the case of this clone: One end of the junction does not line up with germline, which may come from a read error. The rearrangement links TRBV7-3 to TRBJ1-2, with D perhaps TRBD1 (5 bases). From germline, CDR1 is SGHTA and CDR2 FQGTGA. CDR3 length equals 13 residues. CDR3 in amino acids: CASSLRGGGGLGF. In DNA, the CDR3 is TGTGCCAGCAGCTTAAGGGGAGGCGGGGGTCTGGGCTTC.

The chain has TRBV7-9 and TRBJ2-7; maybe TRBD1 (5 bases). Trimming took off 5 bases at V and 5 bases at J, with 7 bases between the two ends. The CDR3 covers 11 residues. CDR1 and CDR2 from the germline V gene are SEHNR and FQNEAQ (reference sequence). For the CDR3, the DNA is TGTGCCAGCAGCCAGGGAAACGAGCAGTACTTC. Encoded protein: CASSQGNEQYF.

V usage is TRBV29-1 and J usage is TRBJ1-2; TRBD1 might be the D (5 bases). Between the trimmed V and J ends, which lost 5 bases and 7 bases, there was a span of 29 bases. CDR1 is SQVTM and CDR2 is ANQGSEA in the germline V gene. This CDR3 region has 17 residues. The CDR3 DNA reads as TGCAGCGTTTACTTACTCTCCGGGACCCTCGATGGAGTTGGCTACACCTTC. It codes for CSVYLLSGTLDGVGYTF.

The chain is built from TRBV7-9 and TRBJ2-7, with a weak D call TRBD1 (5 bases). V was shortened by 1 base and J by 1 base, with 11 bases between the two germline ends. This CDR3 is 15 amino acids long. Germline CDR1 is SEHNR and CDR2 is FQNEAQ (reference sequence). CDR3 sequence reads: CASSLGGYNSYEQYF. The CDR3 nucleotides read TGTGCCAGCAGCTTAGGGGGCTATAATTCCTACGAGCAGTACTTC. The full variable domain, its missing parts supplied by reference TRBV7-9 and TRBJ2-7, is DTGVSQNPRHKITKRGQNVTFRCDPISEHNRLYWYRQTLGQGPEFLTYFQNEAQLEKSRLLSDRFSAERPKGSFSTLEIQRTEQGDSAMYLCASSLGGYNSYEQYFGPGTRLTVT.

V usage is TRBV7-9 and J usage is TRBJ1-5, with 12 bases aligning to TRBD1. With V trimmed by 5 bases and J by 6 bases, 5 bases remained unmatched. Germline CDR1 SEHNR, CDR2 FQNEAQ (reference sequence). This CDR3 has 15 residues. This CDR3 reads CASSAGTGGGQPQHF. Written as DNA, the CDR3 is TGTGCCAGCAGCGCCGGGACAGGGGGCGGTCAGCCCCAGCATTTT.

The CDR3, as DNA: TGTGCCAGCAGCGTAGAGGGGGGGACTCAACCTTCAGATACGCAGTATTTT. Residues: CASSVEGGTQPSDTQYF. The V and J genes are TRBV9 and TRBJ2-3; possible D gene TRBD2, 7 bases. This CDR3 comprises 17 residues. Germline V gene lookup returns CDR1 SGDLS and CDR2 YYNGEE. V was clipped by 0 bases and J by 4 bases, with 18 bases between them. Variable domain in full (rest from reference TRBV9 and TRBJ2-3): DSGVTQTPKHLITATGQRVTLRCSPRSGDLSVYWYQQSLDQGLQFLIQYYNGEERAKGNILERFSAQQFPDLHSELNLSSLELGDSALYFCASSVEGGTQPSDTQYFGPGTRLTVL.

The chain has TRBV7-3 and TRBJ2-7; the D gene is possibly TRBD1 (6 bases). The V end was cut by 5 bases, the J end by 1 base, with 18 bases between. CDR3 length equals 16 residues. CDR1 SGHTA and CDR2 FQGTGA come from the germline V gene. The CDR3 DNA reads as TGTGCCAGCAGCCGAACGACAGGTGGGGAGTCCTACGAGCAGTACTTC. Translation gives CASSRTTGGESYEQYF.

The chain employs TRBV28 and TRBJ2-7; weak D call: TRBD2 (7 bases). The V and J ends lost 6 bases and 0 bases respectively, with 15 bases between them. This CDR3 has 15 amino acids. CDR1 MDHEN and CDR2 SYDVKM come from the germline V gene. CDR3 in amino acids: CASRTRGAYSYEQYF. CDR3 nucleotide sequence: TGTGCCAGCAGGACCCGGGGGGCGTACTCCTACGAGCAGTACTTC.

V is TRBV30 and J is TRBJ1-3; no reliable D call. This CDR3 spans 17 amino acids. Germline V gives CDR1 GTSNPN, CDR2 SVGIG (reference sequence). Trimming removed 1 base at V and 0 bases at J, with 16 bases between. The CDR3 loop is CAWSGTLSVYSGNTIYF. In DNA form, the CDR3 reads TGTGCCTGGAGTGGAACCCTGTCTGTCTACTCTGGAAACACCATATATTTT.

The chain uses TRBV11-3 and TRBJ2-1; D tentatively fits TRBD1 or TRBD2 (5 bases each). Germline-derived CDR1 and CDR2 are SGHNT and YENEEA. The CDR3 totals 14 residues. Trimming removed 5 bases from V and 9 bases from J, with 17 bases in between. CDR3 DNA: TGTGCCAGCAGCGAAGGGGTGCCTGGGGGTGAGCAGTTCTTC. Residues: CASSEGVPGGEQFF. Full variable domain (remainder filled in from reference TRBV11-3 and TRBJ2-1): EAGVVQSPRYKIIEKKQPVAFWCNPISGHNTLYWYLQNLGQGPELLIRYENEEAVDDSQLPKDRFSAERLKGVDSTLKIQPAELGDSAVYLCASSEGVPGGEQFFGPGTRLTVL.

CDR3 amino acids: CASSEVGASQPQHF. The CDR3 region has the DNA TGTGCCAGCAGTGAGGTCGGGGCGTCGCAGCCCCAGCATTTT. The chain recombines TRBV6-5 with TRBJ1-5, with D possibly matching TRBD1 (5 bases). V was clipped by 5 bases and J by 7 bases, with 15 bases between them. The CDR3 sequence is 14 residues long. Germline V gene lookup returns CDR1 MNHEY and CDR2 SVGAGI.

The chain carries TRBV29-1 and TRBJ1-1, with 8 bases that match TRBD1. Germline values: CDR1 SQVTM, CDR2 ANQGSEA. V was clipped by 4 bases and J by 4 bases; unmatched bases: 8. The length of the CDR3 is 14 residues. The chain's CDR3 is CSVVRGPVGTEAFF. CDR3 nucleotide sequence: TGCAGCGTTGTCAGGGGGCCGGTGGGCACTGAAGCTTTCTTT.

The rearrangement uses TRBV6-5 and TRBJ1-1; possibly TRBD1 for D (5 bases). Between the trimmed V and J ends, which lost 7 bases and 5 bases, there was a span of 14 bases. Germline V gene data show CDR1 as MNHEY and CDR2 as SVGAGI. CDR3 length equals 13 residues. CDR3 loop: CASTTQGSTEAFF. The CDR3 bases are TGTGCCAGCACCACCCAGGGAAGTACTGAAGCTTTCTTT.